A single sample gave rise to the 3 T cell receptor beta chains below, sequenced in a study of tumor and adjacent non-tumor tissue in lung cancer. The library came from three nested PCR rounds adapted from ARM-PCR protocols. TCRdb analysed the multiplex PCR reads with MiXCR anew, one entry per CDR3 protein. The sample contains roughly 150,000 distinct CDR3 sequences, around 66% of which appear only once. No cell sorting was done before RNA was extracted from the tissue. Sequencing was carried out using lung tumor tissue. These receptors all come from a man between 60 and 75 years old with small cell lung cancer.

This chain links TRBV28 with TRBJ2-2, with 10 bases matching TRBD1. The V segment lost 4 bases and the J segment 5 bases; nucleotides outside the gene matches: 4. Per the germline V gene, CDR1 is MDHEN and CDR2 is SYDVKM. The CDR3 contains 15 residues. The CDR3 is CASSSGTGVTGELFF. CDR3 bases: TGTGCCAGCAGTTCCGGGACAGGGGTGACCGGGGAGCTGTTTTTT.

About this clonotype: A read error is likely, as this CDR3 ends without the conserved phenylalanine or tryptophan. The chain recombines TRBV20-1 with TRBJ2-1; no reliable D call. Germline CDR1 DFQATT, CDR2 SNEGSKA (reference sequence). V was pared by 3 bases and J by 9 bases, with 15 bases between. CDR3 size: 13 residues. Here the CDR3 reads CSARRTAWSEQFL. CDR3 bases: TGCAGTGCTAGGCGTACGGCTTGGTCTGAGCAGTTCTTA.

The V and J genes are TRBV12-3 or TRBV12-4 and TRBJ1-3, with TRBD1 as a possible D gene (5 bases). The CDR3 extends over 13 amino acids. Trimming removed 6 bases at V and 4 bases at J, with 10 bases between. In DNA form, the CDR3 reads TGTGCCAGCAGGTTAACAGGAGGAAACACCATATATTTT. Its protein product is CASRLTGGNTIYF.